What follows is one T cell receptor (beta chain) and its context. This sample's treatment: randomized to nivolumab then ipilimumab (arm A) or the reverse (arm B). Patients had received no earlier DNA-damaging chemotherapy. Live CD3+CD8+ CD19− CD56− cells were sorted from PBMCs. The assay was immunoSEQ multiplex PCR, and TCRdb's table has in-frame clones only and misses some. The table shows roughly 12,000 clones, with around 79% occurring only once. This sample is drawn from a study of sequential checkpoint blockade in melanoma. Germline V lookup: CDR1 LNHDA, CDR2 SQIVND (reference sequence). This CDR3 region has 11 residues. J lost 13 bases, V lost 8 bases, and 7 bases had no gene match.

This chain uses TRBV19 with TRBJ2-2, with 7 bases fitting TRBD2. Sequenced material: CD8+ T cells sorted from blood (inferred from file names), taken from a patient given nivolumab and ipilimumab in sequence. The receptor was isolated from a human donor with melanoma. The CDR3 nucleotides read TGTGCCAGTTCAGACGGCGGGAGGCTGTTTTTT. This encodes CASSDGGRLFF.